A single sample gave rise to the 20 T cell receptor beta chains below, sequenced in a study of naive and memory T cell subsets. General observations from the study: Possibly reflecting memory cells re-expressing CD45RA, a few larger clonotypes occurred in naive repertoires, especially CD8.

Their specific antigens are unknown. An equimolar mix of two oligonucleotides served as the beta constant-region primer for TRBC1 and TRBC2. The ligated cDNA underwent four PCR rounds using SP2 and nested alpha and beta constant-region primers. TCRdb analysed the UMI-ligation and nested PCR reads with MiXCR anew, one entry per CDR3 protein. This sample has around 140,000 distinct CDR3 sequences, with 22% found just once. The sequencing sample was made of naive CD4+ T cells from blood. The receptors were gathered from a human donor in good health.

V usage is TRBV14 and J usage is TRBJ2-7, with D unresolved. CDR1 and CDR2 from the germline V gene are SGHDN and FVKESK. Deletions cut 0 bases from V and 3 bases from J, with 12 bases between. The CDR3 contains 15 residues. This CDR3 is CASSQDPAQSYEQYF. The DNA of the CDR3 is TGTGCCAGCAGCCAAGATCCGGCCCAGAGCTACGAGCAGTACTTC.

The J gene is TRBJ2-3, the V gene TRBV20-1, with D possibly matching TRBD2 (6 bases). Looked up from germline, CDR1 is DFQATT and CDR2 is SNEGSKA (reference sequence). The V and J ends lost 2 bases and 5 bases respectively, with 29 bases between them. The CDR3 has 19 residues. The DNA of the CDR3 is TGCAGTGCTAGACGGGGGAGAAGCCAGTGGTTCGATATGATAGATACGCAGTATTTT. Amino acid sequence: CSARRGRSQWFDMIDTQYF.

This clonotype was detected ten times or more. The rearrangement uses TRBV3-1 and TRBJ1-6; possible D gene TRBD1, 6 bases. This CDR3 region has 16 residues. The germline CDR1 and CDR2 sequences are LGHDT and YNNKEL (reference sequence). Trimming removed 0 bases at V and 10 bases at J, with 16 bases between. CDR3: CASSQEGGGNSSPLHF. The CDR3 region has the DNA TGTGCCAGCAGCCAAGAGGGCGGGGGCAATTCCTCACCCCTCCACTTT.

The J gene is TRBJ2-5, the V gene TRBV15; weak D call: TRBD2 (5 bases). The germline V gene encodes CDR1 LNHNV and CDR2 YYDKDF (reference sequence). V lost 0 bases and J lost 4, with 18 bases in between. CDR3 length equals 17 residues. In DNA form, the CDR3 reads TGTGCCACCAGCAGAGATCTTGGGTCTGGGGAGTTAGAGACCCAGTACTTC. Residues: CATSRDLGSGELETQYF.

A few counts support this clonotype. This rearrangement joins TRBV10-3 to TRBJ2-3, with 10 bases fitting TRBD1. This CDR3 has 15 amino acids. Germline V gene sequence: CDR1 ENHRY, CDR2 SYGVKD. Trimming at V came to 5 bases and at J to 3 bases, leaving 5 bases not matched to a gene. CDR3: CAISSVDRGTDTQYF. The CDR3, as DNA: TGTGCCATCAGTTCCGTGGACAGGGGGACAGATACGCAGTATTTT.

This clonotype was picked up many times. The rearrangement links TRBV28 to TRBJ2-3; TRBD2 might be the D (6 bases). Trimming left V 3 bases short and J 3 bases short, with 16 bases between. CDR3 size: 16 residues. Germline loops: CDR1 MDHEN, CDR2 SYDVKM. The CDR3 DNA is TGTGCCAGCAGTTTGTCGTTGGTTAGCGGAACAGATACGCAGTATTTT. Translation gives CASSLSLVSGTDTQYF.

The chain recombines TRBV6-2 or TRBV6-3 with TRBJ2-1, with 8 positions matching TRBD1. V lost 6 bases to trimming and J lost 9 bases; unmatched junction nucleotides: 10. CDR1 and CDR2 from the germline V gene are MNHEY and SVGEGT. The CDR3 totals 14 residues. CDR3 sequence: CASREQGGVSEQFF. CDR3 bases: TGTGCCAGCAGGGAACAGGGGGGAGTCAGTGAGCAGTTCTTC.

This clonotype has at least ten counts. V gene TRBV7-8 combines with J gene TRBJ2-7, with 9 nucleotides matching TRBD1. V lost 2 bases and J lost 6; bases outside the gene matches: 8. Germline CDR1 reads SGHVS; CDR2 reads FQNEAQ. The CDR3 is 15 residues long. CDR3 loop: CASSLSRQGVSEQYF. The CDR3 DNA follows: TGTGCCAGCAGCTTATCCAGACAGGGGGTGAGCGAGCAGTACTTC. The full variable domain, completed using reference TRBV7-8 and TRBJ2-7, is GAGVSQSPRYKVAKRGQDVALRCDPISGHVSLFWYQQALGQGPEFLTYFQNEAQLDKSGLPSDRFFAERPEGSVSTLKIQRTQQEDSAVYLCASSLSRQGVSEQYFGPGTRLTVT.

This clonotype occurred a few times. This sequence joins TRBV10-3 and TRBJ1-1, with 9 bases fitting TRBD1. The CDR3 spans 12 residues. The junction had 5 bases not matched to a gene; V was cut back by 9 bases and J by 6 bases. From germline, CDR1 is ENHRY and CDR2 SYGVKD. This CDR3 reads CAIQGAEAEAFF. The DNA of the CDR3 is TGTGCCATACAGGGGGCAGAGGCTGAAGCTTTCTTT.

The rearrangement uses TRBV6-2 or TRBV6-3 and TRBJ2-3, with 11 bases fitting TRBD2. Trimming removed 7 bases from V and 2 bases from J; junction bases left unmatched: 11. Germline V CDR1 and CDR2: MNHEY, SVGEGT. The CDR3 is 17 residues long. CDR3 in DNA: TGTGCCAGCACCTTCAGACTAGCGGGAACACCCACAGATACGCAGTATTTT. This sequence encodes CASTFRLAGTPTDTQYF.

The rearrangement joins TRBV7-6 to TRBJ2-7, with TRBD2 as a possible D gene (5 bases). CDR1 is SGHVS and CDR2 is FNYEAQ in the germline V gene. V was shortened by 5 bases and J by 4 bases, with 12 bases between the two germline ends. This CDR3 contains 13 residues. The CDR3 spells CASSRAELYEQYF. In DNA form, the CDR3 reads TGTGCCAGCAGCCGAGCGGAGCTTTACGAGCAGTACTTC.

The chain is built from TRBV29-1 and TRBJ2-3; D gene unclear. The germline V gene has CDR1 SQVTM and CDR2 ANQGSEA. The V gene lost 8 bases and the J gene lost 7 bases, with 22 bases spanning the gap. The CDR3 is 14 residues long. CDR3 sequence: CSLLLADSGHTQYF. DNA for the CDR3: TGCAGCCTTCTTTTGGCGGATAGTGGACATACGCAGTATTTT.

This chain uses TRBV5-1 with TRBJ2-5; 7 bases fit TRBD2. Germline V CDR1 and CDR2: SGHRS, YFSETQ. There are 16 residues in the CDR3. J gave up 1 base and V 3 bases, and 9 bases lay outside the gene matches. In DNA, the CDR3 is TGCGCCAGCAGCTCCCCGCGGGGGTCTGCCCAAGAGACCCAGTACTTC. Protein product: CASSSPRGSAQETQYF.

The sample holds many counts of this clonotype. The V call is TRBV29-1, the J call TRBJ1-1; TRBD1 agrees at 9 bases. The CDR3 sequence is 16 residues long. Germline trimming cut 2 bases from V and 3 bases from J; bases unmatched to any gene: 10. CDR1 SQVTM and CDR2 ANQGSEA come from the germline V gene. This chain's CDR3 is CSVETPWTGADTEAFF. In DNA form, the CDR3 reads TGCAGCGTTGAAACCCCCTGGACAGGGGCCGACACTGAAGCTTTCTTT.

This chain uses TRBV3-1 with TRBJ1-4; D gene unclear. Trimming shortened V by 2 bases and J by 7 bases, and 14 bases separated the two germline ends. Germline V gene sequence: CDR1 LGHDT, CDR2 YNNKEL (reference sequence). The CDR3 covers 15 residues. The CDR3 reads CASSQMASGGEKLFF. The DNA of the CDR3 is TGTGCCAGCAGCCAAATGGCTTCAGGAGGTGAAAAACTGTTTTTT. Full variable domain (remainder filled in from reference TRBV3-1 and TRBJ1-4): DTAVSQTPKYLVTQMGNDKSIKCEQNLGHDTMYWYKQDSKKFLKIMFSYNNKELIINETVPNRFSPKSPDKAHLNLHINSLELGDSAVYFCASSQMASGGEKLFFGSGTQLSVL.

The J gene is TRBJ2-1, the V gene TRBV6-2 or TRBV6-3; a possible D gene is TRBD2 (5 bases). In germline, CDR1 is MNHEY, CDR2 SVGEGT. There are 17 residues in the CDR3. V was cut by 5 bases and J by 8 bases, with 25 bases left in between. CDR3 sequence (DNA): TGTGCCAGCAGTGTGGGAGCCTCGTTCTCATCCCCCGATGAGCAGTTCTTC. Protein sequence: CASSVGASFSSPDEQFF.

This clonotype was counted only a few times. The chain uses TRBV29-1 and TRBJ2-2; the D call may be TRBD1 or TRBD2 (7 bases each). The CDR3 has 15 residues. Trimming shortened V by 8 bases and J by 2 bases, and 18 bases separated the two germline ends. The V gene's germline CDR1 is SQVTM and CDR2 ANQGSEA. The CDR3 protein is CSSTGEGGNTGELFF. The DNA of the CDR3 is TGCAGCTCAACAGGGGAGGGAGGAAACACCGGGGAGCTGTTTTTT.

This rearrangement joins TRBV20-1 to TRBJ2-5; 7 bases agree with TRBD2. Looked up from germline, CDR1 is DFQATT and CDR2 is SNEGSKA (reference sequence). This CDR3 comprises 16 residues. J gave up 1 base and V 0 bases, and 8 bases lay outside the gene matches. The CDR3, as DNA: TGCAGTGCTAGAGATTCGGGGGGACCCCTCCAAGAGACCCAGTACTTC. It encodes CSARDSGGPLQETQYF.

This chain links TRBV6-6 with TRBJ2-1; 7 bases are a match to TRBD2. The CDR3 spans 16 residues. With 3 bases clipped from V and 7 bases from J, the junction kept 12 bases outside the gene matches. The germline V gene encodes CDR1 MNHNY and CDR2 SVGAGI (reference sequence). In DNA, the CDR3 is TGTGCCAGCAGTTATGGTACGGGAGGATCGGGGAATGAGCAGTTCTTC. Protein: CASSYGTGGSGNEQFF.

V is TRBV10-2 and J is TRBJ2-5, with a weak D call TRBD2 (6 bases). CDR3 size: 12 residues. Trimming cost V 4 bases and J 5 bases, with 8 bases left between them. Germline lookup yields CDR1 WSHSY and CDR2 SAAADI. CDR3 amino acids: CASSVGGETQYF. The CDR3 nucleotides are TGCGCCAGCAGTGTAGGAGGGGAGACCCAGTACTTC.